The 4 T cell receptor beta chains given below trace back to one sample, sequenced in a study of CD4 T cells in relation to SARS-CoV-2 and coronaviruses. Their recognized antigens are unknown. Some clones are missing from TCRdb's copy, which holds only in-frame ones; the method was immunoSEQ multiplex PCR. Of some 38,000 clones listed, roughly 73% are singletons. The specimen was memory CD4+ T cells from PBMCs, cultured in vitro. The receptors were gathered from an adult with COVID-19.

This chain connects TRBV12-5 to TRBJ2-2, with TRBD2 matching 11 bases. Germline V gives CDR1 LGHNT, CDR2 FRNRAP. V gave up 0 bases and J gave up 6 bases; unmatched junction bases: 3. CDR3 length: 16 amino acids. CDR3 nucleotide sequence: TGTGCTAGTGGTTTGGTAACTAGCGGGAGCCCCGGGGAGCTGTTTTTT. Translation: CASGLVTSGSPGELFF.

The chain links TRBV19 to TRBJ2-1; TRBD2 matches 8 bases. The junction had 15 bases not matched to a gene; V was cut back by 5 bases and J by 6 bases. The CDR3 runs to 17 residues. Germline lookup yields CDR1 LNHDA and CDR2 SQIVND (reference sequence). As DNA, the CDR3 is TGTGCCAGTAGTTTGAGGGGCCCGAGACTAGCGAGCAATGAGCAGTTCTTC. Its protein product is CASSLRGPRLASNEQFF.

The rearrangement joins TRBV28 to TRBJ2-1; D is unclear. The CDR3 has 13 residues. The V gene's germline CDR1 is MDHEN and CDR2 SYDVKM. Between the trimmed V and J ends, which lost 8 bases and 2 bases, there was a span of 10 bases. The CDR3 DNA reads TGTGCCAGCGGTTATTTCGCCTACAATGAGCAGTTCTTC. Protein product: CASGYFAYNEQFF.

The DNA of the CDR3 is TGTGCCAGCAGCGCCTCCACTTCCGGAGCCCAGTACTTC. Translated: CASSASTSGAQYF. The genes are TRBV7-3 and TRBJ2-5, with no clear D. The germline V and J ends were trimmed by 5 bases and 9 bases, with 16 bases remaining between them. Germline lookup yields CDR1 SGHTA and CDR2 FQGTGA. The CDR3 is 13 residues long.